This T cell receptor beta chain was identified in a study of OX40 agonist ivuxolimab in advanced cancers. Study details: Patients' therapy was ivuxolimab, an antibody that acts as an agonist of OX40 (CD134).

Profiled with immunoSEQ multiplex PCR; TCRdb holds only in-frame clones, not every one. Seen here are approximately 59,000 clones, roughly 77% observed once, and the top ten hold around 0.71%. Here the sequenced sample was CD4+ or CD8+ T cells sorted from blood, taken in a trial of the OX40 agonist ivuxolimab. The clonotype originates from an adult with an advanced solid tumor such as melanoma, head and neck, liver or kidney cancer.

CDR3 coding DNA: TGTGCCTCGCCAGGACATGCTAACTATGGCTACACCTTC. Its translation is CASPGHANYGYTF. The chain is built from TRBV6-4 and TRBJ1-2; D is possibly TRBD1 (5 bases). The CDR3 has 13 amino acids. Germline V gene lookup returns CDR1 MRHNA and CDR2 SNTAGT. Deletions cut 11 bases from V and 0 bases from J, with 13 bases between.